This T cell receptor beta chain was retrieved from a study of blood T cell repertoires in COVID-19 (dated by TCRdb to 2020 to 2022). Regarding the research as a whole: Collaborator samples came from the United States, Italy and Spain and covered acute and convalescent phases of COVID-19. The prospective study material was composed of cDNA or gDNA derived from T cells, B-cell-depleted T cells, or PBMCs. Deeply sampled blood TCRbeta repertoires from subjects exposed to, actively infected with, or recovered from COVID-19 were included in the dataset. The repertoires were released in a freely available public database intended as a resource for research on the immune response to SARS-CoV-2. Samples were obtained from the ongoing ImmuneRACE study (first 160 participants) and from over 1,000 subjects provided by 6 global collaborators. A de-identified subject ID, COVID-19 status, age in years and sex were almost always included in the sample metadata. Where available, HLA class I and class II types were taken from metadata supplied by the sample provider and were not determined by assay-based typing.

V loses 2 bases of germline sequence and J loses 10 bases, and the interval between the two ends is 14 bases. Including the terminal cysteine and phenylalanine, the CDR3 comprises 13 residues. Just CDR3 DNA is preserved here, 39 bases in frame from base 1. The germline V gene supplies CDR1 SNHLY and CDR2 FYNNEI. Here is what the overall study found, with its caveats: The amount of clinical and demographic metadata varied by source and participant and was provided uncurated.

The immunoSEQ Assay, a bias-controlled multiplex PCR, was used to amplify TCRbeta CDR3 regions from genomic DNA. The original methods were these. The number of nucleated cells in each sample was estimated by amplification of reference gene primers within the assay. To quantify the absolute abundance of each unique TCRbeta CDR3 rearrangement, sequence reads were collapsed and filtered. For each sample, productive Simpson clonality was calculated as the square root of Simpson's diversity index over productive rearrangements. TCRdb took over this immuneACCESS table, retaining in-frame rearrangements with V and J assigned. Such tables are incomplete; in checked studies, under half of the missing clones stem from an unresolved V gene, and the remainder is unexplained. V, J and clone size reflect that table, while D and trimming were determined from the DNA. A total of 160,000 or so clones appear in this sample, about 90% of them only once. Of the sample, approximately 4% is held by the ten largest clones.

Each collaborating institution followed its own protocols to collect whole blood in K2EDTA tubes. Collaborator samples were shipped for TCRbeta analysis as frozen whole blood, isolated PBMCs, or DNA extracted from either sample type. As to this clone: Which antigen it targets is not known. Base qualities were left out, and no much larger clone turns up one base away.

Material for sequencing was peripheral blood. The rearrangement combines TRBV2 with TRBJ1-2; the D gene cannot be named for sure. The TCR comes from a woman in her 70s with acute or convalescent COVID-19. In nucleotide form, the sequence is TGTGCCAGCAGTGAAACAGTCACCGTCGCCTACACCTTC. Its coded protein is CASSETVTVAYTF.